This T cell receptor (beta chain) was obtained from a study of cytomegalovirus exposure and HLA in healthy donors. V lost 2 bases to trimming and J lost 2 bases; unmatched junction nucleotides: 3. The CDR3 has 16 residues. Germline loops: CDR1 MNHEY, CDR2 SMNVEV (reference sequence). Comment on this clone: Its cognate antigen is unknown.

General study results and limits: In the analysis, some V segments, TRBV6-2 and TRBV6-3 included, were excluded as indistinguishable.

The PCR made use of 60 Vbeta and 13 Jbeta primers. Assay used: immunoSEQ multiplex PCR; TCRdb lists only in-frame clones, some missing. Its listing shows roughly 110,000 clones. This TCR was recovered from a man aged 35 to 55 in good health and CMV-seropositive. The sample consisted of PBMCs. The chain employs TRBV27 and TRBJ2-5; 12 positions agree with TRBD2. The CDR3 bases are TGTGCCAGCAGTTTACTCGGACTAGCGGGGCAAGAGACCCAGTACTTC. It yields the protein CASSLLGLAGQETQYF.